This T cell receptor beta chain is drawn from a study of PD-L1 blockade in urothelial cancer. Looking at the study overall: Every 3 weeks, patients received intravenous atezolizumab 1,200 mg, beginning 2014. Samples came from 3 weeks, at the second dose, and 6 weeks into treatment.

The CDR3 is 21 residues long. Germline values: CDR1 SGHVS, CDR2 FQNEAQ. V shed 2 bases and J shed 4 bases, with 32 bases lying between them. Indicated time point: pretreatment peripheral blood. Sequencing was performed with immunoSEQ multiplex PCR; in TCRdb, only in-frame clones are kept and a portion is missing. The sample lists 90,000 to 100,000 clones; 90% were seen once. A remark on this clone: The antigen is unknown.

Study observations and caveats: Stronger expansion of tumor-associated clones in blood at 3 weeks distinguished durable-benefit patients. Better survival was predicted when blood TCR clonality before treatment fell below the median.

J is TRBJ1-2 and V is TRBV7-8, with D possibly TRBD1 on 5 matching bases. The sequenced sample was PBMCs, obtained around atezolizumab (anti-PD-L1) treatment. The TCR sequence derives from a man aged 60 to 69 with urothelial cancer. The CDR3 is CASSLYWRPNSRRTGVYGYTF. The CDR3, as DNA: TGTGCCAGCAGCTTATATTGGCGGCCGAACTCCCGGAGGACGGGGGTCTATGGCTACACCTTC. The full variable domain, with the rest looked up from reference TRBV7-8 and TRBJ1-2, is GAGVSQSPRYKVAKRGQDVALRCDPISGHVSLFWYQQALGQGPEFLTYFQNEAQLDKSGLPSDRFFAERPEGSVSTLKIQRTQQEDSAVYLCASSLYWRPNSRRTGVYGYTFGSGTRLTVV.